One and the same sample provided the 25 T cell receptor beta chains below, sequenced in a study of blood T cells in healthy people across ages (dated by TCRdb to about 2015). Libraries were constructed by 5' RACE. The listed sequencing device is Illumina HiSeq 2500. The second PCR ran for roughly 7 to 12 cycles and used a J-beta primer mix along with a sample-barcoded 5' primer. TCRdb reworked the public reads: Q25 trimming with fastp, MiXCR clone assembly, productive beta chains retained. Rows merge per CDR3 protein into single entries with the most common DNA and genes. The sample profile shows around 1,500,000 distinct CDR3 sequences; approximately 40% of them were found once. Of the sample, roughly 7.9% falls within the top ten clones. The material sequenced was blood. The origin of the receptors is a woman under 30 in good health.

V usage is TRBV3-1 and J usage is TRBJ2-1; D may be TRBD2 (6 bases). This CDR3 has 13 residues. CDR1 and CDR2 from the germline V gene are LGHDT and YNNKEL (reference sequence). V lost 0 bases and J lost 10, with 10 bases in between. The CDR3 here is CASSQDREREQFF. The CDR3 DNA sequence: TGTGCCAGCAGCCAAGATCGGGAGCGGGAGCAGTTCTTC.

This clonotype was counted once. The junction differs from germline at one of its ends, possibly a read error. The chain has TRBV7-2 and TRBJ2-4, with 7 bases that match TRBD2. The end of the DNA is better explained by TRBJ2-7, so the J call may be wrong. This CDR3 spans 15 amino acids. The V gene's germline CDR1 is SGHTA and CDR2 FQGNSA. The CDR3 bases are TGTGCCAGCAACTTAGGGCCCAGCGGGACCTACGAGCAGTACTTC. It specifies CASNLGPSGTYEQYF.

The chain employs TRBV7-2 and TRBJ1-1; D not resolved. V was trimmed by 5 bases and J by 8 bases, leaving 12 bases between them. The CDR3 extends over 12 amino acids. Germline V gene lookup returns CDR1 SGHTA and CDR2 FQGNSA. CDR3 amino acids: CASSPKWQEAFF. For the CDR3, the DNA is TGTGCCAGCAGCCCAAAGTGGCAGGAAGCTTTCTTT.

The V and J genes are TRBV2 and TRBJ2-5, with D tentatively TRBD1 (5 bases). The better agreement between TRBJ2-7 and the DNA end casts doubt on the J call. CDR1 and CDR2 from the germline V gene are SNHLY and FYNNEI. The CDR3 sequence is 12 residues long. The CDR3 protein is CASGSRVNEQYF. CDR3 sequence (DNA): TGTGCCAGCGGTTCCAGGGTTAACGAGCAGTACTTC.

The chain is built from TRBV4-1 and TRBJ2-1, with D unresolved. From germline, CDR1 is MGHRA and CDR2 YSYEKL. The germline V and J ends were trimmed by 0 bases and 8 bases, with 14 bases remaining between them. This CDR3 contains 15 residues. The CDR3 DNA sequence: TGCGCCAGCAGCCAAGAGGGGTCTAGGTTCGATGAGCAGTTCTTC. Residues: CASSQEGSRFDEQFF.

The table lists this clonotype with a few counts. The chain couples TRBV10-1 to TRBJ2-5; D is unclear. The germline gives CDR1 WNHNN, CDR2 SYGVQD (reference sequence). Trimming took off 10 bases at V and 2 bases at J, with 11 bases between the two ends. The CDR3 runs to 12 residues. The CDR3 DNA reads as TGCGCCACCCGAGACATACAAGAGACCCAGTACTTC. It encodes CATRDIQETQYF.

This clonotype was observed a handful of times. V is TRBV10-3 and J is TRBJ2-3, with D hard to call. V dropped 8 bases and J dropped 3 bases, with 12 bases sitting between them. CDR1 is ENHRY, CDR2 SYGVKD, per germline. This CDR3 has 13 amino acids. The DNA of the CDR3 is TGTGCCATCGGGTGGGCGCAGACAGATACGCAGTATTTT. Amino acids: CAIGWAQTDTQYF.

The chain combines TRBV9 with TRBJ2-5; 13 nucleotides line up with TRBD2. J was trimmed by 5 bases and V by 4 bases; bases with no gene match: 5. This CDR3 comprises 15 residues. CDR1 and CDR2 from the germline V gene are SGDLS and YYNGEE. CDR3 in amino acids: CASSPGLAGLETQYF. CDR3 bases: TGTGCCAGCAGCCCGGGACTAGCGGGATTGGAGACCCAGTACTTC.

This clonotype was picked up a small number of times. The chain links TRBV29-1 to TRBJ1-2; D gene uncertain. In germline, CDR1 is SQVTM, CDR2 ANQGSEA. CDR3 size: 12 residues. Trimming removed 4 bases at V and 8 bases at J, with 14 bases between. CDR3 sequence reads: CSVVGPAGGYTF. CDR3 sequence (DNA): TGCAGCGTTGTTGGGCCCGCGGGAGGCTACACCTTC.

The rearrangement links TRBV7-3 to TRBJ2-3; 9 bases are a match to TRBD1. The CDR3 totals 14 residues. In germline, CDR1 is SGHTA, CDR2 FQGTGA. V lost 4 bases, J lost 4 bases, and 3 bases stayed unmatched. DNA of the CDR3: TGTGCCAGCAGCTCGGGGACAGGGCCAGATACGCAGTATTTT. It translates to CASSSGTGPDTQYF. Full variable domain (outside the CDR3, taken from reference TRBV7-3 and TRBJ2-3): GAGVSQTPSNKVTEKGKYVELRCDPISGHTALYWYRQSLGQGPEFLIYFQGTGAADDSGLPNDRFFAVRPEGSVSTLKIQRTERGDSAVYLCASSSGTGPDTQYFGPGTRLTVL.

This clonotype appeared a few times. The V gene is TRBV9, the J gene TRBJ1-4, with D uncertain. V lost 4 bases and J 7 bases, leaving 17 bases between the germline ends. The V gene's germline CDR1 is SGDLS and CDR2 YYNGEE. The CDR3 is made up of 15 amino acids. CDR3 loop: CASSTTGRVGEKLFF. The CDR3 bases are TGTGCCAGCAGCACCACTGGTAGGGTTGGTGAAAAACTGTTTTTT.

This clonotype was observed a handful of times. This chain uses TRBV24-1 with TRBJ2-6, with 9 bases aligning to TRBD1. Germline V gene sequence: CDR1 KGHDR, CDR2 SFDVKD. Germline trimming cut 11 bases from V and 4 bases from J; bases unmatched to any gene: 11. This CDR3 has 16 amino acids. In nucleotides, the CDR3 is TGTGCCAAGAGAAAGGGACAGGGTACCGGGGCCAACGTCCTGACTTTC. Residues: CAKRKGQGTGANVLTF.

V is TRBV5-1 and J is TRBJ2-1, with D maybe TRBD1 (7 bases). V was shortened by 0 bases and J by 5 bases, with 21 bases between the two germline ends. Germline CDR1 SGHRS, CDR2 YFSETQ. The CDR3 has 18 amino acids. The CDR3 DNA reads TGCGCCAGCAGCTTGGGCTTAGGGGGCCTAGCGAGCGACAATGAGCAGTTCTTC. It codes for CASSLGLGGLASDNEQFF.

This clonotype was seen only a few times. The chain joins TRBV9 to TRBJ1-2, with 9 bases fitting TRBD1. The germline V gene encodes CDR1 SGDLS and CDR2 YYNGEE. The length of the CDR3 is 14 residues. With 3 bases clipped from V and 3 bases from J, the junction kept 3 bases outside the gene matches. The CDR3 nucleotides read TGTGCCAGCAGCGCCCGGGACAGGGACTATGGCTACACCTTC. Translation: CASSARDRDYGYTF.

The chain combines TRBV3-1 with TRBJ1-2; D may be TRBD1 (5 bases). This CDR3 contains 15 residues. The germline V gene encodes CDR1 LGHDT and CDR2 YNNKEL (reference sequence). The V end was cut by 3 bases, the J end by 4 bases, with 15 bases between. The CDR3 bases are TGTGCCAGCAGCCATGGGGCCGACGGGGTCTATGGCTACACCTTC. It encodes CASSHGADGVYGYTF.

This clonotype was seen more than once but under ten times. The chain uses TRBV3-1 and TRBJ2-3, with TRBD1 as a possible D gene (7 bases). The germline V gene encodes CDR1 LGHDT and CDR2 YNNKEL (reference sequence). Deletions cut 1 base from V and 3 bases from J, with 20 bases between. This CDR3 contains 18 residues. CDR3 amino acids: CASSQASFFRGATDTQYF. The CDR3, as DNA: TGTGCCAGCAGCCAAGCGTCGTTCTTCAGGGGGGCGACAGATACGCAGTATTTT.

The V call is TRBV20-1, the J call TRBJ2-7; possibly TRBD2 for D (5 bases). Matching the DNA end better, TRBJ2-5 makes the J call doubtful. Germline lookup yields CDR1 DFQATT and CDR2 SNEGSKA (reference sequence). The CDR3 covers 12 residues. CDR3 sequence reads: CSARGKKETQYF. The DNA of the CDR3 is TGCAGTGCTCGAGGGAAGAAAGAGACCCAGTACTTC.

This clonotype is a singleton in its sample. The gene calls are TRBV11-2 and TRBJ1-1; D is ambiguous. The CDR3 is 14 amino acids. CDR1 SGHAT and CDR2 FQNNGV come from the germline V gene. Trimming took 1 base from V and 7 from J, leaving 13 bases between them. The CDR3 region is CASSLARTMFEAFF. The CDR3 coding sequence is TGTGCCAGCAGCTTAGCCCGGACCATGTTTGAAGCTTTCTTT. Variable domain in full (rest from reference TRBV11-2 and TRBJ1-1): EAGVAQSPRYKIIEKRQSVAFWCNPISGHATLYWYQQILGQGPKLLIQFQNNGVVDDSQLPKDRFSAERLKGVDSTLKIQPAKLEDSAVYLCASSLARTMFEAFFGQGTRLTVV.

This clonotype turned up a few times. This rearrangement joins TRBV5-1 to TRBJ2-1, with TRBD2 identical over 7 bases. The CDR3 sequence is 15 residues long. V trimming: 6 bases; J trimming: 12 bases; junction bases outside the gene matches: 18. CDR1 SGHRS and CDR2 YFSETQ come from the germline V gene. The chain's CDR3 is CASNPGLAAIVRQFF. Here the CDR3 DNA reads TGCGCCAGCAACCCCGGGCTAGCGGCTATTGTGCGGCAGTTCTTC. Drawing the rest from reference TRBV5-1 and TRBJ2-1, the complete variable domain is KAGVTQTPRYLIKTRGQQVTLSCSPISGHRSVSWYQQTPGQGLQFLFEYFSETQRNKGNFPGRFSGRQFSNSRSEMNVSTLELGDSALYLCASNPGLAAIVRQFFGPGTRLTVL.

This clonotype was seen a few times. The chain is built from TRBV20-1 and TRBJ1-5; D gene uncertain. This CDR3 region has 13 residues. From germline, CDR1 is DFQATT and CDR2 SNEGSKA (reference sequence). V was trimmed by 7 bases and J by 3 bases, leaving 13 bases between them. CDR3 residues: CSVVDGTNQPQHF. The CDR3 DNA reads as TGCAGTGTCGTCGACGGAACCAATCAGCCCCAGCATTTT.

This chain links TRBV4-2 with TRBJ2-1; possible D gene TRBD2, 5 bases. Germline CDR1 reads LGHNA; CDR2 reads YNFKEQ. This CDR3 is built from 21 residues. V lost 1 base to trimming and J lost 0 bases, with 25 bases between them. The CDR3 DNA reads as TGTGCCAGCAGCCAAGGATTTTCTAGCACAACTACAGAGAGCTCCTACAATGAGCAGTTCTTC. It encodes CASSQGFSSTTTESSYNEQFF.

The rearrangement uses TRBV5-1 and TRBJ2-7; D is uncertain. V lost 4 bases and J 2 bases, leaving 10 bases between the germline ends. The CDR3 has 13 amino acids. Germline V lookup: CDR1 SGHRS, CDR2 YFSETQ. CDR3 sequence reads: CASSEWLAYEQYF. CDR3 nucleotides: TGCGCCAGCAGCGAGTGGTTAGCCTACGAGCAGTACTTC.

V is TRBV21-1 and J is TRBJ2-2. TRBV21-1 has pseudogene status. The CDR3 is made up of 15 amino acids. The CDR3 DNA sequence: TGTGCCAGCAGCAAAGGAAGGTCAGGCACCGGGGAGCTGTTTTTT. Its translation: CASSKGRSGTGELFF.

The sample holds a few counts of this clonotype. The gene calls are TRBV28 and TRBJ1-5, with a possible D match to TRBD1 (6 bases). Deletions cut 1 base from V and 3 bases from J, with 10 bases between. Germline CDR1 is MDHEN and CDR2 is SYDVKM. The CDR3 sequence is 15 residues long. CDR3 DNA sequence: TGTGCCAGCAGTTTATTGTCAGGGGACAATCAGCCCCAGCATTTT. Translated, it gives CASSLLSGDNQPQHF.

The chain recombines TRBV12-3 or TRBV12-4 with TRBJ2-7; D call uncertain. V was shortened by 3 bases and J by 3 bases, with 12 bases between the two germline ends. This CDR3 contains 14 residues. The CDR3 loop reads CASSFRLRVYEQYF. In DNA form, the CDR3 reads TGTGCCAGCAGTTTCCGCCTAAGGGTCTACGAGCAGTACTTC.